The clone carrying this T cell receptor (beta chain) was recorded a few times. This CDR3 contains 17 residues. In germline, CDR1 is SGHAT, CDR2 FQNNGV. V was pared by 5 bases and J by 0 bases, with 9 bases of the junction left unmatched. The data were taken from a study of T-cell memory formation after mild COVID-19. Turning to the study itself: Clusters were largely donor specific.

TCRdb itself ran the 5' RACE reads through MiXCR, one entry per CDR3 protein. The sample records under 450,000 distinct CDR3 sequences, 23% being singletons. The sample was PBMCs or a T cell subset sorted from them (not recorded which). The chain joins TRBV11-2 to TRBJ2-2; 7 positions agree with TRBD1. The sequence came from an adult woman who had mild COVID-19 (a few samples of this study predate the infection). Cell type and time point are not known. The CDR3 is CASSPGRGQTNTGELFF. CDR3 coding DNA: TGTGCCAGCAGCCCCGGTCGGGGACAGACGAACACCGGGGAGCTGTTTTTT.